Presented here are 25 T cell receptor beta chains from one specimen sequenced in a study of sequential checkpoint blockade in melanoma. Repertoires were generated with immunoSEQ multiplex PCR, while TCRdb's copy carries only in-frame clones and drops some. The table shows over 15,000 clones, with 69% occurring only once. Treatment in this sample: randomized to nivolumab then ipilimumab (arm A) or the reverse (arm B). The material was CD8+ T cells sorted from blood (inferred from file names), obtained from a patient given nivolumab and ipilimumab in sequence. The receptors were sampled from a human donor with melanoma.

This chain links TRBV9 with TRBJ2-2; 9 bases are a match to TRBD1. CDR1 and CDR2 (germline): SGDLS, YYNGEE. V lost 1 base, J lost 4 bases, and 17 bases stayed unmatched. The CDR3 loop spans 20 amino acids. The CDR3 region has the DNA TGTGCCAGCAGCGTACGGGTAGTGCTTGAGGGGACAGGGCTCACCGGGGAGCTGTTTTTT. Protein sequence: CASSVRVVLEGTGLTGELFF.

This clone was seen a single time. The CDR3 reads CASSQGATSAISYNEQFF. CDR3 coding DNA: TGTGCCAGCAGCCAAGGGGCAACTAGCGCGATCAGCTACAATGAGCAGTTCTTC. V is TRBV7-9 and J is TRBJ2-1, with 7 nucleotides matching TRBD2. The CDR3 contains 18 residues. J was trimmed by 3 bases and V by 5 bases; bases with no gene match: 16. The germline CDR1 and CDR2 sequences are SEHNR and FQNEAQ (reference sequence).

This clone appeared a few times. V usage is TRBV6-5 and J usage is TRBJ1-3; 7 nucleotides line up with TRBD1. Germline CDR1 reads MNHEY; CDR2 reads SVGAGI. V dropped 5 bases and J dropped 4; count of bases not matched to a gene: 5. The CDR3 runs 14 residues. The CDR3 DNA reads TGTGCCAGCAGTGAAGGGGGCGGAGGAAACACCATATATTTT. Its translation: CASSEGGGGNTIYF.

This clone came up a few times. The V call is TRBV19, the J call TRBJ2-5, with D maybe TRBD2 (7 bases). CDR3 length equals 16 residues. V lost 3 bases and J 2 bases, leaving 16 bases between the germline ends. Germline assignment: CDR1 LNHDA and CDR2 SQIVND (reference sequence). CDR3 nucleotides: TGTGCCAGTAGTATCAGAGCGGGGACACGGCAAGAGACCCAGTACTTC. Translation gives CASSIRAGTRQETQYF.

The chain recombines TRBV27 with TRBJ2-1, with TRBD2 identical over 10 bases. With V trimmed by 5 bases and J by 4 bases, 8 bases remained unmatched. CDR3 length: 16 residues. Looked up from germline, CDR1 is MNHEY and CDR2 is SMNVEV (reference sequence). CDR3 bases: TGTGCCAGCAGTCCGGAGGGACTAGCGAGTTACAATGAGCAGTTCTTC. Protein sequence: CASSPEGLASYNEQFF.

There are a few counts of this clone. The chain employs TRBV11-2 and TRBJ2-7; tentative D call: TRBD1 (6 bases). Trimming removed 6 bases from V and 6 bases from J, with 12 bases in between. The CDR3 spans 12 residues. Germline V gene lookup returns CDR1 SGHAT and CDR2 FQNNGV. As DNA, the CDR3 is TGTGCCAGCAGTGATTGGGGGCCCGAGCAGTACTTC. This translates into CASSDWGPEQYF.

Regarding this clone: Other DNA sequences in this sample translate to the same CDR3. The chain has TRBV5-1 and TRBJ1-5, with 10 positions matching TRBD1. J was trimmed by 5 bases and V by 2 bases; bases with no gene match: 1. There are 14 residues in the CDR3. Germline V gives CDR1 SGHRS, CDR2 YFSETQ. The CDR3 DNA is TGCGCCAGCAGCTTAGGACAGGGGGATCAGCCCCAGCATTTT. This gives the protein CASSLGQGDQPQHF.

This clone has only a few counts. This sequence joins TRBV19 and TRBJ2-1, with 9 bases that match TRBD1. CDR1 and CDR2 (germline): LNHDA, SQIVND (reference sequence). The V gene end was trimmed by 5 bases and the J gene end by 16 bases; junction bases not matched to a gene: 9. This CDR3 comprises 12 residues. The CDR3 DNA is TGTGCCAGTAGTGATGGGACAGGGAAGTGTTTCTTC. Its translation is CASSDGTGKCFF.

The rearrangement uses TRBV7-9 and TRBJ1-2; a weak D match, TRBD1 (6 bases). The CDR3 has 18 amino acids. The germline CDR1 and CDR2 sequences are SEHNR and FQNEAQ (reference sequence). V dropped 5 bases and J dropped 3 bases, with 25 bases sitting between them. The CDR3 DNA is TGTGCCAGCAGCCCGTCTATCGTCCCGACAGGACCCCACTATGGCTACACCTTC. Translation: CASSPSIVPTGPHYGYTF.

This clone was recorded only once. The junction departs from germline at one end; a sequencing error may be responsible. The CDR3 nucleotides read TGTGCTAGCAGCTTAGCAGGGCCAGGGGGCCGAGAGAACACCGGGGAGCTGTTTTTT. It is translated as CASSLAGPGGRENTGELFF. The genes are TRBV7-7 and TRBJ2-2, with 8 bases identical to TRBD1. The germline CDR1 and CDR2 sequences are SSHAT and FNYEAQ (reference sequence). CDR3 length equals 19 residues.

CDR3 sequence (DNA): TGTGCCAGCAGTGAAGGGGCAGGGGGCTGGGGCTACACCTTC. Translation gives CASSEGAGGWGYTF. The rearrangement links TRBV6-1 to TRBJ1-2; 8 bases agree with TRBD1. Germline CDR1 MNHNS, CDR2 SASEGT. V shed 1 base and J 8 bases; nucleotides not matched to a gene: 6. The CDR3 sequence is 14 residues long.

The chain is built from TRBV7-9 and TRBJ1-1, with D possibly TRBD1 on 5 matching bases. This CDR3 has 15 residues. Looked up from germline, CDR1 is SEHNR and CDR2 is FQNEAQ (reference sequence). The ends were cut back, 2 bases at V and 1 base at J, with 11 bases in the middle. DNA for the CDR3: TGTGCCAGCAGCTTACCCCGACAGCGGAACACTGAAGCTTTCTTT. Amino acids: CASSLPRQRNTEAFF.

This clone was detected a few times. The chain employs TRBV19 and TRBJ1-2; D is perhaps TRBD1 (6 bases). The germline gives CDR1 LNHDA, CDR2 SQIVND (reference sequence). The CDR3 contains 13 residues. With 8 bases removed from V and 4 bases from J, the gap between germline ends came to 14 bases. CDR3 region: CASLGGPIYGYTF. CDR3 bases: TGTGCCAGTTTGGGGGGGCCCATCTATGGCTACACCTTC.

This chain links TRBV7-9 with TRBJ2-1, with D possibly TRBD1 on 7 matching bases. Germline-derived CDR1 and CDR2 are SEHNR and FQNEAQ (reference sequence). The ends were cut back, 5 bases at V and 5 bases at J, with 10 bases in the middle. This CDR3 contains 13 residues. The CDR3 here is CASSPRGDNEQFF. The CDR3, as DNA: TGTGCCAGCAGCCCCAGGGGGGACAATGAGCAGTTCTTC.

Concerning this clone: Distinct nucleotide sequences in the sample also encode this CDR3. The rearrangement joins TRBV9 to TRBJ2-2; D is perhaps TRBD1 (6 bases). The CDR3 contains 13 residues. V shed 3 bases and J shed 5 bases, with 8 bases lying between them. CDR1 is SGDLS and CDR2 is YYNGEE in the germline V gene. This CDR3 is CASSETGTGELFF. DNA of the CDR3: TGTGCCAGCAGCGAGACAGGTACCGGGGAGCTGTTTTTT.

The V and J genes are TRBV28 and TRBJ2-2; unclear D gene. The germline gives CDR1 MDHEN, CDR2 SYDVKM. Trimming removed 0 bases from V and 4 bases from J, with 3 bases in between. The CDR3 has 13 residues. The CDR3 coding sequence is TGTGCCAGCAGTTTATGGGCCACCGGGGAGCTGTTTTTT. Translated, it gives CASSLWATGELFF. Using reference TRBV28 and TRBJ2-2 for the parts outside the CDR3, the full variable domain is DVKVTQSSRYLVKRTGEKVFLECVQDMDHENMFWYRQDPGLGLRLIYFSYDVKMKEKGDIPEGYSVSREKKERFSLILESASTNQTSMYLCASSLWATGELFFGEGSRLTVL.

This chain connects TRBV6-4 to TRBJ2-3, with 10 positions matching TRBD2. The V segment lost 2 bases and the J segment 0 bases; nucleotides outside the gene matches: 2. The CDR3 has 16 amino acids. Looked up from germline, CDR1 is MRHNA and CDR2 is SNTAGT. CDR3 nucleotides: TGTGCCAGCAGTGACGAAGCGGGGGGGAGCACAGATACGCAGTATTTT. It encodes CASSDEAGGSTDTQYF.

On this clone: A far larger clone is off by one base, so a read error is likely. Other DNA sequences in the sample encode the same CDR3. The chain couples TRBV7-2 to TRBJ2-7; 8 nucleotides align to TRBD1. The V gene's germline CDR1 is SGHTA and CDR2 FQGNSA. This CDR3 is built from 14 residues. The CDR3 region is CASSPTGELYEHYF. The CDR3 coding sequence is TGTGCCAGCAGCCCGACAGGGGAGCTATACGAGCATTACTTC.

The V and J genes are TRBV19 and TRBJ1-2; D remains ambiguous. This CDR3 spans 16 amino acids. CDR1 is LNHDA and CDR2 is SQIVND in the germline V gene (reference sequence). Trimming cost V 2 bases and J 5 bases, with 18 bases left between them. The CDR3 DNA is TGTGCCAGTAGTATAATTGGCGGCAGCTGGTTGTATGGCTACACCTTC. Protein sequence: CASSIIGGSWLYGYTF.

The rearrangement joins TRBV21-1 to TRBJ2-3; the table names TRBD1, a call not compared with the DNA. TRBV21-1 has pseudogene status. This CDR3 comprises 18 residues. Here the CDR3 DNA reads TGTGCCAGCAGCAAAGCTCTTTCAGGGACAGGGACAACAGATACGCAGTATTTT. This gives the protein CASSKALSGTGTTDTQYF.

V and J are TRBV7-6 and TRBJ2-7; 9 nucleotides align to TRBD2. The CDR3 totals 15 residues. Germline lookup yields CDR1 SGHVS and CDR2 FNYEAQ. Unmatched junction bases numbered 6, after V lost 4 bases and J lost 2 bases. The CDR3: CASSSPGLATYEQYF. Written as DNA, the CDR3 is TGTGCCAGCAGCTCACCGGGACTAGCTACCTACGAGCAGTACTTC.

CDR3 coding DNA: TGTGCCAGCAAAGGTGTGGCAGGGGGATACAATGAGCAGTTCTTC. Translating it yields CASKGVAGGYNEQFF. The gene calls are TRBV7-9 and TRBJ2-1; 7 bases map to TRBD1. V lost 7 bases, J lost 4 bases, and 10 bases stayed unmatched. This CDR3 has 15 residues. Germline-derived CDR1 and CDR2 are SEHNR and FQNEAQ (reference sequence).

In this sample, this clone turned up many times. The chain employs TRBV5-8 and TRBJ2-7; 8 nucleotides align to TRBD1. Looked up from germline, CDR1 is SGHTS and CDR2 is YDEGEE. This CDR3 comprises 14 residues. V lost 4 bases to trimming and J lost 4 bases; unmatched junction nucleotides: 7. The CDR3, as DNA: TGTGCCAGCAGCCCGACAGGGGAGCTATACGAGCAGTACTTC. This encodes CASSPTGELYEQYF.

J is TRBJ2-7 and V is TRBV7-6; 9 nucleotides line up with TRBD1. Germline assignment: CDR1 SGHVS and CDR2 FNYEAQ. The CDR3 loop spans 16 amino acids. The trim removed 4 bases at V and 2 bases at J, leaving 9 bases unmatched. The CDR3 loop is CASSSEFRTGAYEQYF. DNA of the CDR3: TGTGCCAGCAGCTCAGAGTTTAGGACAGGGGCCTACGAGCAGTACTTC. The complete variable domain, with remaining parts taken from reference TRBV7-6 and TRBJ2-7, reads GAGVSQSPRYKVTKRGQDVALRCDPISGHVSLYWYRQALGQGPEFLTYFNYEAQQDKSGLPNDRFSAERPEGSISTLTIQRTEQRDSAMYRCASSSEFRTGAYEQYFGPGTRLTVT.

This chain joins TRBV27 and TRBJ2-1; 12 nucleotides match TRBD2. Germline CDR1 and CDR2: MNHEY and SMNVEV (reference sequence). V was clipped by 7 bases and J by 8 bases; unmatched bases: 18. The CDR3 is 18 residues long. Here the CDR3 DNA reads TGTGCCAGCAACCAACCCGCACGACTAGCGGGAGAGGTAGATGAGCAGTTCTTC. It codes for CASNQPARLAGEVDEQFF.